The present T cell receptor beta chain was sequenced within a study of T cells after yellow fever vaccination. Germline V gene lookup returns CDR1 LGHNA and CDR2 YSLEER. The CDR3 loop spans 17 amino acids. Trimming removed 0 bases at V and 0 bases at J, with 14 bases between. This clonotype has only a few counts. TCRdb re-derived calls from the 5' RACE reads in MiXCR, one entry per CDR3 protein. This repertoire shows a few hundred thousand distinct CDR3 sequences, over 3.5% found once; its top ten account for 20% to 25%. Sample: PBMCs, taken 5 days after the yellow fever booster vaccination. The clonotype originates from a young man who received the YFV17D yellow fever vaccine. The chain has TRBV4-3 and TRBJ1-2; a weak D match, TRBD1 (5 bases). CDR3 nucleotides: TGCGCCAGCAGCCAAGATTGGGGCAGGAACACTAACTATGGCTACACCTTC. The encoded protein is CASSQDWGRNTNYGYTF.